This TCR beta chain was sequenced for a study of CD8+CD57+ T cells in acquired aplastic anemia. On the study more broadly: The study obtained an average of around 3.1 ug of DNA from sorted CD4+ and CD8+ cells.

This clonotype was found a few times. As yet, its antigen is unknown. CDR3 and TCR beta VDJ profiling relied on genomic DNA as the template. TCRdb re-called the reads with MiXCR, one entry per CDR3 protein. The table records approximately 220,000 distinct CDR3 sequences, under 50% of them present only once. Study results and limitations: Controls did not differ significantly from patients in CD8+ Simpson's diversity. Roughly 30 CD8+ CDR3 sequences occurred in both the patients and the controls.

This CDR3 comprises 12 residues. Germline V gives CDR1 SNHLY, CDR2 FYNNEI. Trimming shortened V by 5 bases and J by 6 bases, and 10 bases separated the two germline ends. Sequencing involved patients with CD8+CD57+ cell expansion previously shown by flow cytometry. Diagnosis of severe acquired aplastic anemia applied to all patients. This sequence joins TRBV2 and TRBJ1-1; D is unclear. Sequencing used sorted CD4+, CD8+, or CD8+CD57+ T cells (not recorded which) from PBMCs. This TCR was recovered from a human donor with aplastic anemia. The CDR3 nucleotides read TGTGCCAGCAGTCCTAGGTCCTCTGAAGCTTTCTTT. Translated, it gives CASSPRSSEAFF.